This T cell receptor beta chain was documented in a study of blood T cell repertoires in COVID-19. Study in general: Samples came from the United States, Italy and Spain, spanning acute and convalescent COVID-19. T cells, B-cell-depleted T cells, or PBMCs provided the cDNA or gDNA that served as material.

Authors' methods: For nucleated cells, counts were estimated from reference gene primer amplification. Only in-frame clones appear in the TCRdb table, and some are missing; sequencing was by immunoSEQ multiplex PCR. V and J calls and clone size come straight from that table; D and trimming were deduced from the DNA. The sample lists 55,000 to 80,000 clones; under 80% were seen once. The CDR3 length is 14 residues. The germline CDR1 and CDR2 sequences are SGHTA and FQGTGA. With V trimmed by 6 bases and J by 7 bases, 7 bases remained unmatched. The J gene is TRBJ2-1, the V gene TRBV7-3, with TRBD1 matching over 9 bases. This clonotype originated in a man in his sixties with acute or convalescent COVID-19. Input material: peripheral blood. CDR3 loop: CASSTGGDWNEQFF. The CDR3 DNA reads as TGTGCCAGCAGTACAGGGGGCGATTGGAATGAGCAGTTCTTC. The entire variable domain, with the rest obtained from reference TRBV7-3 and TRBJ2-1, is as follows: GAGVSQTPSNKVTEKGKYVELRCDPISGHTALYWYRQSLGQGPEFLIYFQGTGAADDSGLPNDRFFAVRPEGSVSTLKIQRTERGDSAVYLCASSTGGDWNEQFFGPGTRLTVL.